Sequencing of this T cell receptor (beta chain) was carried out in a study of CD8+ T cells in alopecia areata. Study at large: Patients received oral tofacitinib, 5 to 10 mg twice daily, for moderate-to-severe alopecia areata. Study observations and caveats: Only a single nonresponder existed, so baseline CD8+ expansion links stay unclear.

The sample's treatment: oral pan-JAK inhibitor, 5-10 mg twice daily. The V gene's germline CDR1 is SGHRS and CDR2 YFSETQ. This CDR3 has 14 amino acids. V lost 5 bases to trimming and J lost 0 bases; unmatched junction nucleotides: 5. This clone was counted a few times. Its antigen is unidentified. Extraction of RNA preceded its reverse transcription into cDNA, which served as the sequencing template. Sequencing was performed with immunoSEQ multiplex PCR; in TCRdb, only in-frame clones are kept and a portion is missing. The data contain more than 90,000 clones, around 53% of them singletons. This specimen was CD8+ T cells sorted from blood, taken at week 24, from a patient treated with tofacitinib. This receptor was taken from a human donor with alopecia areata. The chain combines TRBV5-1 with TRBJ2-7, with TRBD2 identical over 7 bases. The CDR3 DNA sequence: TGCGCCAGCAGTTCTCGGGGGGACTCCTACGAGCAGTACTTC. Translating it yields CASSSRGDSYEQYF.